This is a list of T cell receptor beta chains from one sample in a study of cytomegalovirus exposure and HLA in healthy donors. Only in-frame clones appear in the TCRdb table, and some are missing; sequencing was by immunoSEQ multiplex PCR. Here the sample spans approximately 120,000 clones, about 79% being singletons. Sequencing input: PBMCs. The receptors here all came from a man aged 50-59 years in good health and CMV-seronegative. The CDR3 runs from the conserved cysteine through the conserved F or W. The D gene is left open where the match is weak. Clone size, where shown, is once, few, many, or a class for clones that have expanded.

TRBJ2-7 | TRBV6-1 | - | - | TGTGCCAGCAGTTGGACAGCCGACTCCTACGAGCAGTACTTC | CASSWTADSYEQYF
TRBJ1-2 | TRBV2 | - | - | TGTGCCAGCATGGCCGGGGGAGGCTATGGCTACACCTTC | CASMAGGGYGYTF
TRBJ1-3 | TRBV18 | - | TRBD1 | TGTGCCAGCTCACCACTGGGACAGTCGATTAACACCATATATTTT | CASSPLGQSINTIYF
TRBJ1-3 | TRBV5-1 | - | - | TGCGCCAGCAGCCAACAGAGCTCTGGAAACACCATATATTTT | CASSQQSSGNTIYF
TRBJ2-1 | TRBV19 | - | TRBD1 | TGTGCCAGTAGTAGACAGGGCACGGGCAATGAGCAGTTCTTC | CASSRQGTGNEQFF
TRBJ1-5 | TRBV18 | - | - | TGTGCCAGCTCACCATCCAACCTAGGGGATCAGCCCCAGCATTTT | CASSPSNLGDQPQHF
TRBJ1-3 | TRBV29-1 | - | - | TGCAGCGTTAGCCCCAGCGGCGCTAGCTCTGGAAACACCATATATTTT | CSVSPSGASSGNTIYF
TRBJ1-3 | TRBV5-4 | - | TRBD1 | TGTGCCAGCAGCCCTTCGGACAGGGGGCACGGAAACACCATATATTTT | CASSPSDRGHGNTIYF
TRBJ2-3 | TRBV4-3 | - | - | TGCGCCAGCAGCCAAGCCCCGTTCCCCTCCCCAGATACGCAGTATTTT | CASSQAPFPSPDTQYF
TRBJ2-1 | TRBV7-6 | - | TRBD2 | TGTGCCAGCAGCCTAGGGGGACTAGAGATCAATGAGCAGTTCTTC | CASSLGGLEINEQFF
TRBJ1-5 | TRBV27 | - | TRBD1 | TGTGCCAGCAGTCCGTTACAGGGGGATAAGCCCCAGCATTTT | CASSPLQGDKPQHF
TRBJ2-1 | TRBV11-2 | once | - | TGTGCCAGCAGCTCCCGACAGGAAACCTCCTACAATGAGCAGTTCTTC | CASSSRQETSYNEQFF
TRBJ2-3 | TRBV10-3 | few | - | TGTGCCATCAGTGAGGGCCGCACAGATACGCAGTATTTT | CAISEGRTDTQYF
TRBJ1-6 | TRBV6-5 | - | - | TGTGCCAGCAGCCCGGCGGGGGCAGGGAATTCACCCCTCCACTTT | CASSPAGAGNSPLHF
TRBJ1-2 | TRBV6-5 | - | - | TGTGCCATCATAGACCCAGCGAACTATGGCTACACCTTC | CAIIDPANYGYTF
TRBJ2-3 | TRBV5-4 | - | - | TGTGCCAGCAGTTCATTGGGCAGTCCAGATACGCAGTATTTT | CASSSLGSPDTQYF
TRBJ2-3 | TRBV5-1 | - | TRBD2 | TGCGCCAGCAGCTTGGGGGCGACTAGCGGCACAGATACGCAGTATTTT | CASSLGATSGTDTQYF
TRBJ2-3 | TRBV5-1 | few | - | TGCGCCAGCAGCCCCGGACGAGCCGGGGTCGGGTTCACAGATACGCAGTATTTT | CASSPGRAGVGFTDTQYF
TRBJ1-1 | TRBV7-3 | - | - | TGTGCCAGCAGCCCGGGGGGGGGCTCGAACACTGAAGCTTTCTTT | CASSPGGGSNTEAFF
TRBJ1-2 | TRBV4-1 | - | - | TGCGCCAGCAGCCGATCCGGGACTCAAGGGGCTAACTATGGCTACACCTTC | CASSRSGTQGANYGYTF
TRBJ1-1 | TRBV6-1 | few | TRBD1 | TGTGCCAGCAGCAGACAGGGGATGAACACTGAAGCTTTCTTT | CASSRQGMNTEAFF
TRBJ2-2 | TRBV19 | - | - | TGTGCCAGTAGTATGAGGAACCGCAACACCGGGGAGCTGTTTTTT | CASSMRNRNTGELFF
TRBJ2-2 | TRBV25-1 | - | TRBD2 | TGTGCCAGCAGGCGGAAGGAGGGAGGGGCCGGGGAGCTGTTTTTT | CASRRKEGGAGELFF
TRBJ1-5 | TRBV6-1 | - | - | TGTGCCAGCAGTGAACAGGCAGAGTACCAGCCCCAGCATTTT | CASSEQAEYQPQHF
TRBJ1-1 | TRBV9 | - | - | TGTGCCAGCAGCGTTGACCCTTGGAGCACTGAAGCTTTCTTT | CASSVDPWSTEAFF
TRBJ2-2 | TRBV7-7 | - | TRBD2 | TGTGCCAGCAGCCCCCGTGGTAGCGGGGCGAACACCGGGGAGCTGTTTTTT | CASSPRGSGANTGELFF
TRBJ2-2 | TRBV4-2 | few | TRBD2 | TGTGCCAGCAGCCAGGACGGGGGGATGATCACCGGGGAGCTGTTTTTT | CASSQDGGMITGELFF
TRBJ1-1 | TRBV19 | - | - | TGTGCCAGTACCCCGAGGGGGAATTGGGACACTGAAGCTTTCTTT | CASTPRGNWDTEAFF
TRBJ1-3 | TRBV2 | - | - | TGTGCCAGCAAGCAGGTCGCTGGAAACACCATATATTTT | CASKQVAGNTIYF
TRBJ2-3 | TRBV11-2 | - | TRBD1 | TGTGCCAGCAGCTTAGATCCTGGGGGACGGGGACAGGGTAGCACAGATACGCAGTATTTT | CASSLDPGGRGQGSTDTQYF
TRBJ1-6 | TRBV15 | - | - | TGTGCCACCAGCAGAGATCGCCCAGGGTCGGGTTCACCCCTCCACTTT | CATSRDRPGSGSPLHF
TRBJ2-1 | TRBV21-1 | - | - | TGTGCCAGCAGCAAAGGGGTCGGTCTAGCGGGGGCCTCGTACAATGAGCAGTTCTTC | CASSKGVGLAGASYNEQFF
TRBJ1-3 | TRBV6-1 | - | - | TGTGCCAGCAGTGTGTCGAGCATATCTTCTGGAAACACCATATATTTT | CASSVSSISSGNTIYF
TRBJ2-7 | TRBV5-1 | - | - | TGCGCCAGCAGCCTGGGTCGTAGCGGCCCCTCCTACGAGCAGTACTTC | CASSLGRSGPSYEQYF
TRBJ2-6 | TRBV4-3 | few | - | TGCGCCAGCAGCCAAGATCCTACTTCTGGGGCCAACGTCCTGACTTTC | CASSQDPTSGANVLTF